This TCR beta chain was identified during a study of response to subunit inactivated influenza vaccine. Whole-study results and caveats: Authors suggested few new T cells are recruited by each seasonal influenza vaccination.

Germline CDR1 SNHLY, CDR2 FYNNEI. The CDR3 extends over 12 amino acids. Trimming removed 4 bases at V and 4 bases at J, with 5 bases between. Each CDR3 protein gets one entry after TCRdb re-called the RT-PCR reads with MiXCR. The sample lists about 800,000 distinct CDR3 sequences, approximately 21% occurring once. Concerning this clonotype itself: Antigen: not known.

This clonotype was sampled from a man aged 50 or older who received an inactivated influenza vaccine. The chain is built from TRBV2 and TRBJ1-5; the D is unclear. This sample comprised PBMCs from blood, obtained around 5 days after vaccination. The CDR3 is CASSVDNQPQHF. The CDR3 nucleotides are TGTGCCAGCAGTGTAGATAATCAGCCCCAGCATTTT.